The 23 T cell receptor beta chains listed next were all sequenced from one sample in a study of cytomegalovirus exposure and HLA in healthy donors. 13 Jbeta primers and 60 Vbeta primers were used for the PCR. TCRdb keeps only in-frame clones here, not all; method: immunoSEQ multiplex PCR. The sample yields about 160,000 clones, approximately 81% seen once. Material: PBMCs. All receptors come from a young man in good health and CMV-seronegative.

This clone was seen more than once but under ten times. The CDR3 nucleotides are TGTGCCAGTAGTATGGGCAGTCAGGGTGGCTCCTACAATGAGCAGTTCTTC. It specifies CASSMGSQGGSYNEQFF. This chain links TRBV19 with TRBJ2-1, with a tentative D call TRBD1 (5 bases). Trimming removed 3 bases at V and 0 bases at J, with 15 bases between. This CDR3 comprises 17 residues. Germline V gene lookup returns CDR1 LNHDA and CDR2 SQIVND (reference sequence).

This chain joins TRBV9 and TRBJ2-7; D ambiguous. Deletions cut 3 bases from V and 1 base from J, with 11 bases between. The CDR3 consists of 14 residues. The V gene's germline CDR1 is SGDLS and CDR2 YYNGEE. CDR3 sequence reads: CASSAGPFSYEQYF. Here the CDR3 DNA reads TGTGCCAGCAGCGCGGGTCCATTTTCCTACGAGCAGTACTTC.

This sequence joins TRBV28 and TRBJ2-7, with D tentatively TRBD2 (6 bases). V lost 7 bases and J 4 bases, leaving 20 bases between the germline ends. CDR1 is MDHEN, CDR2 SYDVKM, per germline. This CDR3 region has 15 residues. CDR3 coding DNA: TGTGCCAGCAACGACCGGGGGATAGGGATATACGAGCAGTACTTC. Translation: CASNDRGIGIYEQYF.

This chain connects TRBV7-2 to TRBJ2-5, with 12 nucleotides matching TRBD2. Germline V gives CDR1 SGHTA, CDR2 FQGNSA. Losses at the gene ends were 5 bases for V and 7 bases for J; bases not matched to a gene: 14. This CDR3 has 17 amino acids. The CDR3 here is CASSRGLAGTLPGTQYF. The CDR3 DNA is TGTGCCAGCAGCCGAGGACTAGCGGGAACCCTTCCAGGGACCCAGTACTTC.

The chain combines TRBV5-4 with TRBJ1-6, with TRBD1 matching over 8 bases. Per the germline V gene, CDR1 is SGHNT and CDR2 is YYREEE (reference sequence). The ends lost 4 bases at V and 7 bases at J; junction bases unmatched: 13. The CDR3 loop spans 17 amino acids. CDR3: CASSPGQGGARNSPLHF. The DNA of the CDR3 is TGTGCCAGCAGCCCAGGACAGGGTGGGGCCCGGAATTCACCCCTCCACTTT.

The count of this clone is one. This sequence joins TRBV11-3 and TRBJ2-5, with a tentative D call TRBD2 (5 bases). CDR1 and CDR2 (germline): SGHNT, YENEEA. V lost 2 bases, J lost 4 bases, and 8 bases lay in between. This CDR3 is built from 13 residues. The CDR3, as DNA: TGTGCCAGCAGCTTACAGGCGGGAGAGACCCAGTACTTC. This codes for CASSLQAGETQYF.

The chain has TRBV28 and TRBJ2-7; D is ambiguous. CDR1 MDHEN and CDR2 SYDVKM come from the germline V gene. The CDR3 extends over 13 amino acids. V dropped 7 bases and J dropped 5 bases, with 15 bases sitting between them. The CDR3: CASTWSGMDEQYF. Here the CDR3 DNA reads TGTGCCAGCACTTGGTCGGGTATGGACGAGCAGTACTTC.

This rearrangement joins TRBV5-1 to TRBJ2-3, with 16 nucleotides matching TRBD2. The CDR3 has 16 amino acids. Germline CDR1 reads SGHRS; CDR2 reads YFSETQ. The trim removed 4 bases at V and 4 bases at J, leaving 3 bases unmatched. For the CDR3, the DNA is TGCGCCAGCAGCGCGGGGACTAGCGGGGGGGCAGATACGCAGTATTTT. Translating it yields CASSAGTSGGADTQYF. The full variable domain, its missing parts supplied by reference TRBV5-1 and TRBJ2-3, is KAGVTQTPRYLIKTRGQQVTLSCSPISGHRSVSWYQQTPGQGLQFLFEYFSETQRNKGNFPGRFSGRQFSNSRSEMNVSTLELGDSALYLCASSAGTSGGADTQYFGPGTRLTVL.

This clone was seen once. V is TRBV28 and J is TRBJ1-2; D gene uncertain. V was shortened by 3 bases and J by 1 base, with 12 bases between the two germline ends. The germline CDR1 and CDR2 sequences are MDHEN and SYDVKM. The CDR3 totals 15 residues. CDR3 bases: TGTGCCAGCAGTTTCTCCCCACGGGTTAACTATGGCTACACCTTC. This encodes CASSFSPRVNYGYTF.

This sequence joins TRBV9 and TRBJ1-6; 7 nucleotides agree with TRBD1. Per germline, CDR1 SGDLS and CDR2 YYNGEE. After removal of 3 bases from V and 6 bases from J, the junction contained 3 bases not matched to a gene. This CDR3 region has 14 residues. CDR3 amino acids: CASSAQGLNSPLHF. CDR3 nucleotides: TGTGCCAGCAGCGCACAGGGGCTTAATTCACCCCTCCACTTT.

CDR3 bases: TGCGCCAGCAGCTCACGGACAGGGCCATCCTACAATGAGCAGTTCTTC. This gives the protein CASSSRTGPSYNEQFF. This chain joins TRBV5-1 and TRBJ2-1; the match to TRBD1 covers 8 bases. The trim removed 3 bases at V and 1 base at J, leaving 6 bases unmatched. The CDR3 is made up of 16 amino acids. CDR1 is SGHRS and CDR2 is YFSETQ in the germline V gene.

CDR3 residues: CASSSQASSSYNEQFF. The CDR3 bases are TGTGCCAGCAGTTCACAAGCGTCTAGCTCCTACAATGAGCAGTTCTTC. V is TRBV28 and J is TRBJ2-1; the D is unclear. The CDR3 sequence is 16 residues long. CDR1 and CDR2 from the germline V gene are MDHEN and SYDVKM. V gave up 4 bases and J gave up 0 bases, with 13 bases separating them.

The chain recombines TRBV27 with TRBJ1-1; D is uncertain. The CDR3 sequence is 11 residues long. V was shortened by 6 bases and J by 1 base, with 3 bases between the two germline ends. Germline V gene data show CDR1 as MNHEY and CDR2 as SMNVEV (reference sequence). The CDR3 sequence: CASRRNTEAFF. CDR3 DNA sequence: TGTGCCAGCAGGAGGAACACTGAAGCTTTCTTT.

The genes are TRBV6-6 and TRBJ2-2; 8 positions match TRBD1. The trim removed 2 bases at V and 6 bases at J, leaving 5 bases unmatched. This CDR3 spans 15 amino acids. The V gene's germline CDR1 is MNHNY and CDR2 SVGAGI (reference sequence). DNA for the CDR3: TGTGCCAGCAGTTACCGCAGGGGGCGACCCGGGGAGCTGTTTTTT. Its protein product is CASSYRRGRPGELFF.

Written as DNA, the CDR3 is TGTGCCAGCTCGCGGGACAGGCCACCTAACACTGAAGCTTTCTTT. Protein product: CASSRDRPPNTEAFF. V gene TRBV18 combines with J gene TRBJ1-1; 8 positions match TRBD1. Germline trimming cut 6 bases from V and 2 bases from J; bases unmatched to any gene: 8. Germline V lookup: CDR1 KGHSH, CDR2 LQKENI. The CDR3 covers 15 residues. The full variable domain, rest sourced from reference TRBV18 and TRBJ1-1, is NAGVMQNPRHLVRRRGQEARLRCSPMKGHSHVYWYRQLPEEGLKFMVYLQKENIIDESGMPKERFSAEFPKEGPSILRIQQVVRGDSAAYFCASSRDRPPNTEAFFGQGTRLTVV.

This clone was found a few times. This sequence joins TRBV5-1 and TRBJ2-5; maybe TRBD1 (7 bases). V was clipped by 4 bases and J by 1 base, with 11 bases between them. Germline CDR1 reads SGHRS; CDR2 reads YFSETQ. The CDR3 is made up of 14 amino acids. CDR3 amino acids: CASSGGTAQETQYF. The CDR3 DNA reads TGCGCCAGCAGCGGCGGGACAGCCCAAGAGACCCAGTACTTC.

This sequence joins TRBV4-1 and TRBJ2-3; TRBD2 might be the D (5 bases). CDR1 and CDR2 (germline): MGHRA, YSYEKL. The ends were cut back, 3 bases at V and 6 bases at J, with 19 bases in the middle. The CDR3 has 16 amino acids. This CDR3 is CASSHPNGLAEDTQYF. CDR3 coding DNA: TGCGCCAGCAGCCACCCCAACGGGCTAGCAGAGGATACGCAGTATTTT.

Here the CDR3 DNA reads TGTGCCAGCAGTTTACCACAGGGGGTCCATAGTGGAGCTTTCTTT. Translation gives CASSLPQGVHSGAFF. The V gene is TRBV28, the J gene TRBJ1-1; 8 nucleotides agree with TRBD1. The CDR3 totals 15 residues. CDR1 is MDHEN and CDR2 is SYDVKM in the germline V gene. Trimming at V came to 2 bases and at J to 10 bases, leaving 12 bases not matched to a gene.

This clone occurred once. This chain links TRBV7-9 with TRBJ1-5; D not certain. This CDR3 contains 11 residues. Germline values: CDR1 SEHNR, CDR2 FQNEAQ (reference sequence). V was clipped by 5 bases and J by 12 bases, with 11 bases between them. The CDR3 is CASSGAGSQHF. The CDR3 region has the DNA TGTGCCAGCAGCGGTGCCGGGAGCCAGCATTTT. Full variable domain (outside the CDR3, taken from reference TRBV7-9 and TRBJ1-5): DTGVSQNPRHKITKRGQNVTFRCDPISEHNRLYWYRQTLGQGPEFLTYFQNEAQLEKSRLLSDRFSAERPKGSFSTLEIQRTEQGDSAMYLCASSGAGSQHFGDGTRLSIL.

V gene TRBV6-6 combines with J gene TRBJ1-4; D is undetermined. Trimming took off 7 bases at V and 0 bases at J, with 6 bases between the two ends. CDR3 length equals 13 residues. Germline V gene lookup returns CDR1 MNHNY and CDR2 SVGAGI (reference sequence). The CDR3 DNA follows: TGTGCCAGCACTAGTTCAACTAATGAAAAACTGTTTTTT. It translates to CASTSSTNEKLFF.

The count of this clone is one. The V gene is TRBV5-1, the J gene TRBJ2-3; D may be TRBD2 (5 bases). Germline CDR1 reads SGHRS; CDR2 reads YFSETQ. Trimming took off 0 bases at V and 6 bases at J, with 14 bases between the two ends. The CDR3 runs 15 residues. The CDR3 reads CASSLASPRGDTQYF. The CDR3 DNA sequence: TGCGCCAGCAGCTTGGCCTCTCCCCGAGGGGATACGCAGTATTTT.

The chain carries TRBV19 and TRBJ2-1; D uncertain. Trimming removed 3 bases at V and 7 bases at J, with 4 bases between. The germline V gene has CDR1 LNHDA and CDR2 SQIVND (reference sequence). The CDR3 length is 11 residues. CDR3 sequence reads: CASSIRNEQFF. The CDR3 DNA follows: TGTGCCAGTAGTATCCGGAATGAGCAGTTCTTC.

This chain joins TRBV7-2 and TRBJ1-1; TRBD1 aligns across 7 bases. V shed 5 bases, J shed 3 bases, and the junction held 6 bases outside the gene matches. CDR1 SGHTA and CDR2 FQGNSA come from the germline V gene. The CDR3 spans 14 residues. The CDR3 spells CASSARQGHTEAFF. In nucleotides, the CDR3 is TGTGCCAGCAGCGCCAGACAGGGCCACACTGAAGCTTTCTTT.